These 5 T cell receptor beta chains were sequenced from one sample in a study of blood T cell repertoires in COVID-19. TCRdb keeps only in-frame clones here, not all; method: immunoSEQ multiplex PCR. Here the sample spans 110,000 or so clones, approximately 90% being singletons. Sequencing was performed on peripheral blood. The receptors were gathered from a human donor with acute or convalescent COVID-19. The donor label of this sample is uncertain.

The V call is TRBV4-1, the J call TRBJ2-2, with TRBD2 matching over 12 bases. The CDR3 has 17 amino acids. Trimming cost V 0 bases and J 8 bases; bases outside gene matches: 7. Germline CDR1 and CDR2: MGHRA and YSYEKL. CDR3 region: CASSQDGLAGGPGELFF. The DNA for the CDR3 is TGCGCCAGCAGCCAAGATGGGCTAGCGGGGGGGCCGGGGGAGCTGTTTTTT.

The CDR3 nucleotides are TGTGCCAGCAGTTTTGGAGGGGGGGCTAACTATGGCTACACCTTC. This sequence encodes CASSFGGGANYGYTF. This rearrangement joins TRBV27 to TRBJ1-2; the D gene is possibly TRBD1 (6 bases). The CDR3 is made up of 15 amino acids. With 3 bases removed from V and 0 bases from J, the gap between germline ends came to 11 bases. Germline loops: CDR1 MNHEY, CDR2 SMNVEV (reference sequence).

CDR3 sequence reads: CASSQSGTGNTEAFF. The CDR3 region has the DNA TGTGCCAGCAGCCAATCTGGGACAGGCAACACTGAAGCTTTCTTT. The V gene is TRBV16, the J gene TRBJ1-1; 8 bases match TRBD1. The CDR3 length is 15 residues. Per germline, CDR1 KGHSY and CDR2 FQNENV. Trimming cost V 0 bases and J 2 bases; bases outside gene matches: 2.

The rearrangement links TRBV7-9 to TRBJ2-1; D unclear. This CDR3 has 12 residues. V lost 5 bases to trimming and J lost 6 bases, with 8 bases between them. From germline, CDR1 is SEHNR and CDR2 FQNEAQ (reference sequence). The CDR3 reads CASSIRANEQFF. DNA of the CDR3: TGTGCCAGCAGCATTAGAGCCAATGAGCAGTTCTTC.

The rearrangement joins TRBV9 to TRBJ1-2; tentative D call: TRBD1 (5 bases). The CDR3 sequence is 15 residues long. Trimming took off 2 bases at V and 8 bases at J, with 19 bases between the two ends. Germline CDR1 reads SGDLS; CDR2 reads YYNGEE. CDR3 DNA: TGTGCCAGCAGCGTTGAGATGTGGCAGGGAGGCGGCTACACCTTC. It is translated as CASSVEMWQGGGYTF.